The TCR beta chain described here comes from a study of shared T cell receptors in the human thymus. V dropped 4 bases and J dropped 1 base, with 13 bases sitting between them. CDR1 MNHEY and CDR2 SVGAGI come from the germline V gene. The CDR3 sequence is 15 residues long. Data came from immunoSEQ multiplex PCR; TCRdb stores just in-frame clones and leaves some out. The table shows 720,000 or so clones, with 80% to 90% occurring only once. A further study also used this sample, focusing on human thymus T cells.

This TCR came from a girl under two years old with a congenital heart defect. Sequencing was performed on thymocytes. The chain recombines TRBV6-5 with TRBJ1-1; D gene unclear. CDR3 bases: TGTGCCAGCAGTTTTTATGCGGATTCGAACACTGAAGCTTTCTTT. Translating gives CASSFYADSNTEAFF.